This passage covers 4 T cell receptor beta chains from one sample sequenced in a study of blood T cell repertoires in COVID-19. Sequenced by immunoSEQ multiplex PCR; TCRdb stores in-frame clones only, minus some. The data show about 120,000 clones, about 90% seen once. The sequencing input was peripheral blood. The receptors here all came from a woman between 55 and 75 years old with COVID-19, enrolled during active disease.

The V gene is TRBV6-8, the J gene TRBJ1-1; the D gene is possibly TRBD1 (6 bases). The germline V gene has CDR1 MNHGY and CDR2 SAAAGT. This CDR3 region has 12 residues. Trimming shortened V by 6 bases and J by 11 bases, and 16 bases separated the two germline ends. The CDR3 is CASRVTGLLAFF. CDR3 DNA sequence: TGTGCCAGCAGAGTTACAGGGTTGTTGGCTTTCTTT.

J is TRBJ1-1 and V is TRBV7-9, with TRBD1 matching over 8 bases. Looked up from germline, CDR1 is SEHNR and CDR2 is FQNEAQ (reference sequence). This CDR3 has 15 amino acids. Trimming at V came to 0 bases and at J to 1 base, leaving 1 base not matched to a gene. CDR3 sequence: CASSLAGTGNTEAFF. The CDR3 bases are TGTGCCAGCAGCTTAGCCGGGACAGGGAACACTGAAGCTTTCTTT.

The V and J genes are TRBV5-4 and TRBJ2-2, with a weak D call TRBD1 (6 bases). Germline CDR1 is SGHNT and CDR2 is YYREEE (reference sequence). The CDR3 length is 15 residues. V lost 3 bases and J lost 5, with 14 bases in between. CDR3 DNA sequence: TGTGCCAGCAGCTGGGGGCTGGGAGAGACCGGGGAGCTGTTTTTT. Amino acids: CASSWGLGETGELFF.

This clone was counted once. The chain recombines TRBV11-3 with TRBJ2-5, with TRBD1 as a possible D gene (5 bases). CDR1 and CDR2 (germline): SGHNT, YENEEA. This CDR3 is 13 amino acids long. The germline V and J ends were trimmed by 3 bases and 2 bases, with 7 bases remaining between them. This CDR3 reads CASSFREQETQYF. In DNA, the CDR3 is TGTGCCAGCAGCTTCAGGGAACAAGAGACCCAGTACTTC.